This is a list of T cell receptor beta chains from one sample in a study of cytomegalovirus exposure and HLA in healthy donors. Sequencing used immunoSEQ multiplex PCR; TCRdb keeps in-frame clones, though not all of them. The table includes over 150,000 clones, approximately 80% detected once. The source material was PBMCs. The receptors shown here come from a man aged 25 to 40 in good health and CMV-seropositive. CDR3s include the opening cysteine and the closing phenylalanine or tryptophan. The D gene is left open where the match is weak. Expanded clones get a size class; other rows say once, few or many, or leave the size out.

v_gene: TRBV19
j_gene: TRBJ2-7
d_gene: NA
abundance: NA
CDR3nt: TGTGCCACGTCCGGGGACACCGACTACGAGCAGTACTTC
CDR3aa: CATSGDTDYEQYF

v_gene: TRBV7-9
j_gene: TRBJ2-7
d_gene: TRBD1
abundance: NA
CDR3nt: TGTGCCAGCAGCAAATGGGACAGGGACTACGAGCAGTACTTC
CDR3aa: CASSKWDRDYEQYF

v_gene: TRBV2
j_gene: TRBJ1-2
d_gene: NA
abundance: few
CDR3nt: TGTGCCAGCAGTGACAGGGGTCATTATGGCTACACCTTC
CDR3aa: CASSDRGHYGYTF

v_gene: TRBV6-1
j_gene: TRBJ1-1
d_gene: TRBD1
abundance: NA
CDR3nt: TGTGCCAGCAGCTTGCAGGGGGCTGGGACTGAAGCTTTCTTT
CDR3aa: CASSLQGAGTEAFF

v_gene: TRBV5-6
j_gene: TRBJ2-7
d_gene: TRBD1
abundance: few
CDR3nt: TGTGCCAGCAGCTTGGGTCAGGGGGCGTACGAGCAGTACTTC
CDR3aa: CASSLGQGAYEQYF

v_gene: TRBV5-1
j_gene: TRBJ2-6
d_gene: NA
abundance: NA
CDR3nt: TGCGCCAGCAGCTTGGGGACCGGGGGTTCTGGGGCCAACGTCCTGACTTTC
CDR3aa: CASSLGTGGSGANVLTF

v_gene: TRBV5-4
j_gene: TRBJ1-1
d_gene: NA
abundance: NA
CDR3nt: TGTGCCAGCAGCCTGACACCAGGGACTGAAGCTTTCTTT
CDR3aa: CASSLTPGTEAFF

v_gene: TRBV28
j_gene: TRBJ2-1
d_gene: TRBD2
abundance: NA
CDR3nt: TGTGCCAGCAGTCTAGCGGGAGACTACAATGAGCAGTTCTTC
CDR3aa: CASSLAGDYNEQFF

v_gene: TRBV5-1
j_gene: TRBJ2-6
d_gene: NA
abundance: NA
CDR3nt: TGCGCCAGCAGGGGGACACGAGTCGACTCTGGGGCCAACGTCCTGACTTTC
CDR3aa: CASRGTRVDSGANVLTF

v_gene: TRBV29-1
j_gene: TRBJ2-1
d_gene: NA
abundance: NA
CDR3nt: TGCAGCGTCCAGCGGACCCAGGACGGGGATGAGCAGTTCTTC
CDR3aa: CSVQRTQDGDEQFF

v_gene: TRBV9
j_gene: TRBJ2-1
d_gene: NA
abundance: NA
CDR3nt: TGTGCCAGCAGCGTCGGGGAGGTCTACAATGAGCAGTTCTTC
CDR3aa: CASSVGEVYNEQFF

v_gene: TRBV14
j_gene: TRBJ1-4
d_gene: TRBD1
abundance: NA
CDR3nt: TGTGCCAGCAGCGCCCTGAGGACAGGAACTAATGAAAAACTGTTTTTT
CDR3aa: CASSALRTGTNEKLFF

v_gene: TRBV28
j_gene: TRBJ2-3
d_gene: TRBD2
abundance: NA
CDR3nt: TGTGCCAGCAGAACGAGCGGGAGCGGTACAGATACGCAGTATTTT
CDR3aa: CASRTSGSGTDTQYF

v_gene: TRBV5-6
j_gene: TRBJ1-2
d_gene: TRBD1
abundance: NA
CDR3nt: TGTGCCAGCAGCTTGGGACAGGGTTCTGGGGGCTACACCTTC
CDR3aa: CASSLGQGSGGYTF

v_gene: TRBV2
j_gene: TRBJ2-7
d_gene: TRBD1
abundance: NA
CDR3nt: TGTGCCAGCAGCCGTGGACAGGGGGGATCCTACGAGCAGTACTTC
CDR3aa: CASSRGQGGSYEQYF

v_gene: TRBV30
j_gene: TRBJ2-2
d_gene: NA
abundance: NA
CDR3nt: TGTGCCTGCATGAGGGCCACCGGGGAGCTGTTTTTT
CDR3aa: CACMRATGELFF

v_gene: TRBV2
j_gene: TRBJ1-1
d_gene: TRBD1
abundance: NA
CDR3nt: TGTGCCAGCAACACAGGGGAGACTGAAGCTTTCTTT
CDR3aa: CASNTGETEAFF

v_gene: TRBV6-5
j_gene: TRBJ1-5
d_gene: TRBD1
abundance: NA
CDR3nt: TGTGCCAGCAGGCGCGGGACAGATAGCAATCAGCCCCAGCATTTT
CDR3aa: CASRRGTDSNQPQHF

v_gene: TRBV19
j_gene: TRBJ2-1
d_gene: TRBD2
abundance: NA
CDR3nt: TGTGCCAGTAGACCTGGAGCGGGAGCCTACAATGAGCAGTTCTTC
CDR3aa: CASRPGAGAYNEQFF

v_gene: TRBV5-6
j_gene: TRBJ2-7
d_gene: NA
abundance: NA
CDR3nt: TGTGCCAGCAGCTCGGGACTTCCAACTACAATGGAATCCTACGAGCAGTACTTC
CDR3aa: CASSSGLPTTMESYEQYF

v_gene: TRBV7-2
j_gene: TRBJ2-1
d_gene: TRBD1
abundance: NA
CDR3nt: TGTGCCAGCAGCTTCGGACAGGGTTTCTATGAGCAGTTCTTC
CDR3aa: CASSFGQGFYEQFF

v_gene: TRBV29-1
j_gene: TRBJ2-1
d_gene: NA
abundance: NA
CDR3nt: TGCAGCGTTGAAGGGGCCCTTTTACATGAGCAGTTCTTC
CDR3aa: CSVEGALLHEQFF

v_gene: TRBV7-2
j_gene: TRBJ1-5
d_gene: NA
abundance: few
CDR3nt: TGTGCCAGCAGCTTAGCCCTAGGAGCTTATAGCAATCAGCCCCAGCATTTT
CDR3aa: CASSLALGAYSNQPQHF

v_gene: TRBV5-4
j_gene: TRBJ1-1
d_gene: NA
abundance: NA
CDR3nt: TGTGCCAGCAGCATAGACAGCAAGAACACTGAAGCTTTCTTT
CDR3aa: CASSIDSKNTEAFF

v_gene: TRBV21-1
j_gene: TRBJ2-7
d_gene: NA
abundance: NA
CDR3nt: TGTGCCAGCAGCAAAGTGGGGGGGCCAGTCTGCGAGCAGTACTTC
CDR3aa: CASSKVGGPVCEQYF

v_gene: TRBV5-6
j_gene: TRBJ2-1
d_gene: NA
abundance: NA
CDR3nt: TGTGCCAGTACTAGACACAATGAGCAGTTCTTC
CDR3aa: CASTRHNEQFF

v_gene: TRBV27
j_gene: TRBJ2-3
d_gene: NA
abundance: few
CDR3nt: TGTGCCAGCAGCCTGAGCGGCACAGATACGCAGTATTTT
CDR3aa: CASSLSGTDTQYF

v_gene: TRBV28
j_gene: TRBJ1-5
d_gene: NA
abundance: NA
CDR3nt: TGTGCCAGCAGTTTGGGGGGGACGGATAGCAATCAGCCCCAGCATTTT
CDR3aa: CASSLGGTDSNQPQHF

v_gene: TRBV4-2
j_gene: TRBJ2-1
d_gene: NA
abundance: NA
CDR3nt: TGTGCCAGCAGCCAAGATGTGGCGGGCCACTACAATGAGCAGTTCTTC
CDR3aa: CASSQDVAGHYNEQFF

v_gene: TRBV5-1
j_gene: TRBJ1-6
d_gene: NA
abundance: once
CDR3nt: TGCGCCAGCAGCTTGGGGCAGGGAACGAATTCACCCCTCCACTTT
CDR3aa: CASSLGQGTNSPLHF

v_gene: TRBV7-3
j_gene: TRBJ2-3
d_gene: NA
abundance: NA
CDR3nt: TGTGCCAGCAGCAATGGAGGGAGAAGCACAGATACGCAGTATTTT
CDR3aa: CASSNGGRSTDTQYF

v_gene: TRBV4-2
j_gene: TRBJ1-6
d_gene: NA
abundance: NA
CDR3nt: TGTGCCAGCAGCCAAGATCGCGCTATTAATAATTCACCCCTCCACTTT
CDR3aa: CASSQDRAINNSPLHF

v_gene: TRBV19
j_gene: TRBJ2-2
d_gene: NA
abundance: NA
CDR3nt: TGTGCCAGTAGTACAATAGGACTTGGCGGGGAGCTGTTTTTT
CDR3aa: CASSTIGLGGELFF

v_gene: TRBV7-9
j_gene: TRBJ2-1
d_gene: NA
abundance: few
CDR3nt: TGTTCCAGCGGCGAAAGCGGTAGCTCCTACAATGAGCAGTTCTTC
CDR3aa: CSSGESGSSYNEQFF

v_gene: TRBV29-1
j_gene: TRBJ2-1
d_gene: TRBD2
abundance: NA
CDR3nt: TGCAGCGTCGTAGCGGGGGGTTCCTACAATGAGCAGTTCTTC
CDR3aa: CSVVAGGSYNEQFF

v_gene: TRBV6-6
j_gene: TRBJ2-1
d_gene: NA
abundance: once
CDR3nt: TGTGCCAGCAGGAAATCGGGGACCTACAATGAGCAGTTCTTC
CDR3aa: CASRKSGTYNEQFF

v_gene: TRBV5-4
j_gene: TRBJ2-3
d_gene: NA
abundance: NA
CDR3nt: TGTGCCAGCAGCCACCCGGGCGGGGTGAGGGGCACAGATACGCAGTATTTT
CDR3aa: CASSHPGGVRGTDTQYF

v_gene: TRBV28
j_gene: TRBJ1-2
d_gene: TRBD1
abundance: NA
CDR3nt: TGTGCCAGCCTTACGACAGGGCGGTATGGCTACACCTTC
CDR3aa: CASLTTGRYGYTF

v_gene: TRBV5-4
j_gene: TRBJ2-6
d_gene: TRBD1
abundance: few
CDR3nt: TGTGCCAGCAGCCCGGGACAGGGCTCTGGGGCCAACGTCCTGACTTTC
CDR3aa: CASSPGQGSGANVLTF

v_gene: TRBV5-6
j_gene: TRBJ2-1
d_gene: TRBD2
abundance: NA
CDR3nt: TGTGCCAGCAGCTTCTCGGGAGGGTTCGACAATGAGCAGTTCTTC
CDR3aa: CASSFSGGFDNEQFF

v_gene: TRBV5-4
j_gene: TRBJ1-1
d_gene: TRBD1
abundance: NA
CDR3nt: TGTGCCAGCAGGGATGACAGGGGAGGGGGCACTGAAGCTTTCTTT
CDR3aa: CASRDDRGGGTEAFF

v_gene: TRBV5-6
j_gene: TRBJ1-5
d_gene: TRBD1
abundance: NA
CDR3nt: TGTGCCAGCAGCAATCAGGGGGCCCTTGGCAATCAGCCCCAGCATTTT
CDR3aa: CASSNQGALGNQPQHF